This T cell receptor beta chain is drawn from a study of T cells in localized non-small cell lung cancer. Study-wide results and limits: Higher adjacent-lung clonality was associated with shorter survival.

The repertoire was sequenced with immunoSEQ multiplex PCR; TCRdb's copy has only in-frame clones and lacks some. The sample consists of around 21,000 clones, 85% to 90% of them appearing once. Of note for this clone: Its antigen is still unknown.

V was pared by 0 bases and J by 4 bases, with 7 bases between. CDR3 size: 13 residues. Looked up from germline, CDR1 is SGHKS and CDR2 is YYEKEE (reference sequence). The specimen comprised peripheral blood, sampled before any cancer treatment. This receptor was obtained from a male donor aged 60 or over with stage I lung adenocarcinoma. The rearrangement links TRBV5-5 to TRBJ1-2, with D uncertain. DNA of the CDR3: TGTGCCAGCAGCTTGGTGCAAGTCTATGGCTACACCTTC. Its translation: CASSLVQVYGYTF. Together with reference TRBV5-5 and TRBJ1-2, the CDR3 gives the full variable domain: DAGVTQSPTHLIKTRGQQVTLRCSPISGHKSVSWYQQVLGQGPQFIFQYYEKEERGRGNFPDRFSARQFPNYSSELNVNALLLGDSALYLCASSLVQVYGYTFGSGTRLTVV.